This T cell receptor (beta chain) was captured by sequencing in a study of beta chain features in type 1 diabetes (dated by TCRdb to 2016 to 2018). General notes on the study: No differences in mean age, gender distribution, total cell number or subset yield were found between patients and healthy donors. Naive and central memory subsets were obtained from all 30 or so donors, but regulatory and stem cell-like memory subsets were isolated from only 8 patients and roughly 8 healthy donors. Across all samples, 90 million to 130 million sorted cells were examined, and cell number per subset correlated strongly with RNA yield. In the study, recently diagnosed type 1 diabetes patients and matched healthy donors were compared on the TCRB repertoires of their sorted circulating CD4+ T cell subsets. The full study reports these points: Because cDNA was sequenced instead of genomic DNA, activated cells with high expression could be over-represented, although the groups did not differ in activation or CD3 levels. Naive, central memory and regulatory TCRB repertoires appeared to be more similar among patients than among healthy donors. Shorter templates might have been favored by PCR, but patient and control samples were amplified and corrected together, so both groups would have been affected equally by any skew. A moderate but significant shortening of TCRB CDR3 length was observed in type 1 diabetes patients in all four CD4+ subsets. Fewer insertions and more nucleotide deletions at VDJ recombination sites were observed in patients with type 1 diabetes, implying thymic rearrangement abnormalities. Because small numbers of individuals were included in the HLA sub-analyses, any influence of HLA type on TCRB rearrangement was left unresolved.

The junction shows trimming of 0 bases on V and 4 bases on J, plus 10 bases between the germline ends. The CDR3 holds 15 amino acids from the cysteine to the phenylalanine. The entry retains the CDR3 DNA only, 45 bases that are in frame from base 1. The germline V gene sets CDR1 to SGHAT and CDR2 to FQNNGV. The entire amount of isolated RNA was reverse transcribed using the High Capacity cDNA Reverse Transcription Kit, so the sequenced TCRB transcripts were expressed ones. Naive, central memory and regulatory T cell samples underwent deep immunoSEQ sequencing, averaging about 3.57 million total reads per sample. Sorted cells were lysed in RLT buffer, and RNA was extracted using DNase-treated RNeasy Micro or Mini kits according to cell number. To prevent cross-contamination, each cell subset was processed individually, whereas patient and healthy donor samples were processed jointly. The immunoSEQ multiplex PCR was used to amplify TCRB sequences from cDNA, generating 87-bp fragments that spanned the CDR3 region. Sequencing of the amplicons was performed on the Illumina HiSeq platform. Per the original workflow: PCR bias was corrected computationally using synthetic template baselines, and reads within Hamming distance 2 were collapsed, with unmergeable singletons discarded. By aligning reads against IMGT, V, D and J genes, CDR3 length, and insertions or deletions at six rearrangement sites were assigned. Within each subset, clonotype counts were normalized to sorted cell number, after which true diversity and Gini coefficients were computed with the tcR R package. The overlap coefficient, calculated on TCRB nucleotide sequences, was used to quantify repertoire sharing. Out-of-frame TCRB sequences from naive cells were analyzed as a proxy for the pre-selection repertoire. Here the immuneACCESS table is served through TCRdb, limited to in-frame sequences with V and J called. Missing clones are a known gap in these copies; in checked studies unresolved V genes cover under half, and the rest lacks a known reason. The DNA gave D and trimming, while V, J and clone size come from that table. The sample records under 500,000 clones, approximately 31% of which are singletons. Together, the top ten hold about 0.065% of the sample.

Each donor gave one peripheral blood draw, roughly 0.11 L on average, collected into heparinised tubes. A BD FACSAria II was used to sort naive, central memory, regulatory and stem cell-like memory CD4+ T cells with a panel that included CD45RO, CCR7, CD25, CD127, CD95 and CD27. A purity above 95% was achieved for all sorted populations. PBMCs were separated immediately by Lymphoprep density gradient centrifugation and were stained directly, without being cultured. So that batch effects would be minimized, each experiment stained and sorted samples in pairs, pairing one healthy donor with one patient. Remarks on this clone: This clone's antigen is unknown. No base quality values were provided; no much bigger clone lies one nucleotide off.

Input material: naive CD4+ T cells from blood. The cell subset or site label here, explained by the study, means: true naive CD4+ T cells. The source of this sequence is a man younger than 30 in good health. The chain links TRBV11-2 with TRBJ1-5; the D gene lacks a confident call. This receptor carries the CDR3 CASSLDLTENQPQHF. The sequenced DNA is TGTGCCAGCAGCTTAGATCTTACAGAAAATCAGCCCCAGCATTTT.